The clone carrying this T cell receptor (beta chain) was seen repeatedly, ten times or more. What it binds is not known. Researchers turned away patients with other autoimmune diseases, uncontrolled infections, pregnancy or lactation. Trimming stripped 2 bases from V and 5 bases from J, with 9 bases between. The CDR3 consists of 13 residues. The germline CDR1 and CDR2 sequences are SGHTA and FQGNSA. For repertoire sequencing, the TCR beta CDR3 regions were amplified from RNA transcripts. Following a first-round RT-PCR that used HTBI primers, a second-round multiplex PCR was carried out. TCRdb analysed the multiplex PCR reads with MiXCR anew, one entry per CDR3 protein. The sample carries approximately 700,000 distinct CDR3 sequences, approximately 40% recorded once. This sample stems from a study of Graves' ophthalmopathy and Graves' hyperthyroidism. Notes on the study in general: Most expanded thyroid clonotypes above 0.001 frequency also appeared in blood.

This clonotype was obtained from an adult man with Graves' ophthalmopathy. The V and J genes are TRBV7-2 and TRBJ1-1, with D unclear. Specimen: peripheral blood. CDR3 sequence reads: CASSLTVGTEAFF. The CDR3 DNA reads as TGTGCCAGCAGCTTAACCGTAGGGACTGAAGCTTTCTTT.